This TCR beta chain emerged from a study of CD8+ T cells in alopecia areata. General study findings and limits: Resident alphabeta T cells of normal skin are also sequenced in scalp samples.

Trimming stripped 2 bases from V and 2 bases from J, with 9 bases between. The CDR3 runs 15 residues. Germline V gives CDR1 MGHRA, CDR2 YSYEKL. Treatment noted: oral pan-JAK inhibitor, 5-10 mg twice daily. The sequencing template was cDNA reverse transcribed from extracted RNA. Profiled with immunoSEQ multiplex PCR; TCRdb holds only in-frame clones, not every one. Here the sample spans 190,000 or so clones, about 60% being singletons. This clone was detected a few times. What it recognizes is unknown. The V gene is TRBV4-1, the J gene TRBJ2-2, with D unclear. The source of this sequence is a human donor with alopecia areata. The sample consisted of CD8+ T cells sorted from blood, taken at week 24, from a patient treated with tofacitinib. CDR3 DNA sequence: TGCGCCAGCAGCCAATTGTATACAAACACCGGGGAGCTGTTTTTT. Translation: CASSQLYTNTGELFF.